One sample yielded the 3 T cell receptor beta chains listed below, sequenced in a study of Ad26.COV2.S vaccination and SARS-CoV-2 variants (TCRdb year 2021). Reading the label with the study, this specimen's time point is: individuals recovered from natural SARS-CoV-2 infection. Libraries were prepared through the immunoSEQ multiplex PCR assay. TCRdb carries this immuneACCESS record with in-frame sequences only. Its versions omit some clonotypes, under half of them owing to an unresolved V gene in the studies checked, with the rest unexplained. The sample includes 150,000 to 200,000 clones, with around 88% observed a single time. The top ten constitute around 6.1% of the sample. The specimen comprised peripheral blood, sampled after recovery from COVID-19. All receptors derive from a human donor who had recovered from COVID-19.

J is TRBJ2-3 and V is TRBV27, with a weak D call TRBD1 (6 bases). V lost 6 bases, J lost 1 base, and 8 bases lay in between. The CDR3 covers 13 residues. Per germline, CDR1 MNHEY and CDR2 SMNVEV (reference sequence). The CDR3 loop is CASRRQGTDTQYF. The CDR3 DNA sequence: TGTGCCAGCAGGCGACAGGGCACAGATACGCAGTATTTT.

This clone occurred once. The rearrangement links TRBV6-5 to TRBJ2-5, with a tentative D call TRBD1 (6 bases). Trimming cost V 2 bases and J 4 bases, with 14 bases left between them. Germline V gene data show CDR1 as MNHEY and CDR2 as SVGAGI. The CDR3 runs 15 residues. As DNA, the CDR3 is TGTGCCAGCAGTTACAGGGCTGGGGGCAGAGAGACCCAGTACTTC. This codes for CASSYRAGGRETQYF.

The J gene is TRBJ1-2, the V gene TRBV27, with D possibly matching TRBD1 (5 bases). V gave up 6 bases and J gave up 3 bases, with 14 bases separating them. Germline V gives CDR1 MNHEY, CDR2 SMNVEV (reference sequence). CDR3 length: 14 residues. This chain's CDR3 is CASRGRQTYYGYTF. CDR3 sequence (DNA): TGTGCCAGCAGGGGTAGACAGACGTACTATGGCTACACCTTC.